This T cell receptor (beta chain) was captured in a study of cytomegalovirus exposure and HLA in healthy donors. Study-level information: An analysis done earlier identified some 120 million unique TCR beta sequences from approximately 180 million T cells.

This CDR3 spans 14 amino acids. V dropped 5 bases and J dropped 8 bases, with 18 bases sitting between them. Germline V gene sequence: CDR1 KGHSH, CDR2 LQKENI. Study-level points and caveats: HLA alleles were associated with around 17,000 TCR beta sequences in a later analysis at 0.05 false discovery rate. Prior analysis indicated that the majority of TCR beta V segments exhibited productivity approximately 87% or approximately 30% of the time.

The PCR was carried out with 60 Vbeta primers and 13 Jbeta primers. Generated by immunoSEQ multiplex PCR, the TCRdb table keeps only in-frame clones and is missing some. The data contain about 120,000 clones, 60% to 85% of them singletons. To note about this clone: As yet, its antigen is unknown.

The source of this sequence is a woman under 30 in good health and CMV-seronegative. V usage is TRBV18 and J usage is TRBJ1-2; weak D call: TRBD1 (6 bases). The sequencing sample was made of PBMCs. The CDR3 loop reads CASSSNRVLRGYTF. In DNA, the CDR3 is TGTGCCAGCTCATCGAACAGGGTATTGAGGGGCTACACCTTC.